Presented here are 2 T cell receptor beta chains from one specimen sequenced in a study of CD8+ T cells in alopecia areata. Reverse transcription of extracted RNA yielded cDNA, which provided the sequencing template. Sequenced by immunoSEQ multiplex PCR; TCRdb stores in-frame clones only, minus some. The sample includes about 110,000 clones, approximately 61% seen only once; the top ten take roughly a quarter. What was sequenced was NKG2D-low CD8+ T cells sorted from blood. The receptor source for this set is a human donor with alopecia areata.

With respect to this clone: The sample contains more than one DNA sequence encoding this CDR3. V is TRBV27 and J is TRBJ2-5; no clear D. CDR3 length: 11 residues. CDR1 MNHEY and CDR2 SMNVEV come from the germline V gene (reference sequence). V lost 4 bases and J lost 3, with 3 bases in between. The CDR3 loop reads CASSSKETQYF. As DNA, the CDR3 is TGTGCCAGCAGTTCCAAAGAGACCCAGTACTTC.

There are a few counts of this clone. The J gene is TRBJ2-7, the V gene TRBV13; 9 nucleotides agree with TRBD1. The CDR3 consists of 14 residues. Trimming took 5 bases from V and 4 from J; bases not matched to a gene: 6. Germline CDR1 is PRHDT and CDR2 is FYEKMQ (reference sequence). The CDR3 DNA is TGTGCCAGCAGCGGGCCGGGACAGGGTTACGAGCAGTACTTC. Amino acids: CASSGPGQGYEQYF.